A single sample is the source of the 6 T cell receptor beta chains below, sequenced in a study of T cells in Graves' hyperthyroidism and ophthalmopathy. From RNA transcripts, TCR beta CDR3 regions were amplified. A set of HTBI primers served as the primers for a first-round RT-PCR of the TCR CDR3. TCRdb independently ran MiXCR on the multiplex PCR reads; one entry per CDR3 protein. The sample records hundreds of thousands of distinct CDR3 sequences, approximately 15% being singletons. The sequencing sample was made of blood. The receptor set was obtained from a woman in her 40s with Graves' ophthalmopathy.

This clonotype was detected only a few times. The rearrangement uses TRBV30 and TRBJ1-2; D ambiguous. The CDR3 loop spans 12 amino acids. Germline V gene sequence: CDR1 GTSNPN, CDR2 SVGIG (reference sequence). The ends were cut back, 6 bases at V and 8 bases at J, with 16 bases in the middle. In nucleotides, the CDR3 is TGTGCCTGCCTGAGACCGGGCCAAGGCTACACCTTC. Amino acids: CACLRPGQGYTF.

In this sample, this clonotype turned up many times. The genes are TRBV20-1 and TRBJ1-6; D ambiguous. Trimming cost V 1 base and J 7 bases, with 11 bases left between them. CDR1 is DFQATT, CDR2 SNEGSKA, per germline (reference sequence). CDR3 length: 14 residues. CDR3 protein: CSARAGRENSPLHF. In nucleotides, the CDR3 is TGCAGTGCTAGAGCTGGGAGGGAGAATTCACCCCTCCACTTT.

This clonotype was observed at least ten times. This rearrangement joins TRBV7-2 to TRBJ2-7, with TRBD1 identical over 8 bases. V lost 0 bases and J lost 7; bases outside the gene matches: 8. CDR3 size: 15 residues. The germline V gene encodes CDR1 SGHTA and CDR2 FQGNSA. The CDR3 DNA follows: TGTGCCAGCAGCTTAGCTGGACAGGGAGTGGAGGAGCAGTACTTC. Translated, it gives CASSLAGQGVEEQYF.

This clonotype showed up just a few times. The rearrangement uses TRBV29-1 and TRBJ2-7; D is perhaps TRBD2 (6 bases). With 4 bases removed from V and 3 bases from J, the gap between germline ends came to 16 bases. Germline lookup yields CDR1 SQVTM and CDR2 ANQGSEA. The CDR3 loop spans 14 amino acids. The CDR3 coding sequence is TGCAGCGTTGCAGGGCAGGGAGGTTTCTACGAGCAGTACTTC. This encodes CSVAGQGGFYEQYF.

This clonotype was detected ten times or more. The V and J genes are TRBV29-1 and TRBJ2-2, with a tentative D call TRBD1 (6 bases). This CDR3 is built from 14 residues. The V end was cut by 2 bases, the J end by 6 bases, with 13 bases between. Germline V CDR1 and CDR2: SQVTM, ANQGSEA. The CDR3 reads CSVERQGLAGELFF. CDR3 DNA sequence: TGCAGCGTTGAAAGGCAGGGGTTGGCCGGGGAGCTGTTTTTT.

The chain carries TRBV6-1 and TRBJ2-7, with D perhaps assigned TRBD1 or TRBD2 (5 bases each). The CDR3 runs to 14 residues. The germline CDR1 and CDR2 sequences are MNHNS and SASEGT. V lost 5 bases and J lost 0, with 11 bases in between. The CDR3: CASSRGRSSYEQYF. The CDR3 DNA follows: TGTGCCAGCAGTCGGGGACGGAGCTCCTACGAGCAGTACTTC.